These 17 T cell receptor beta chains originate from one sample sequenced in a study of shared clonotypes between healthy human individuals. The assay was immunoSEQ multiplex PCR, and TCRdb's table has in-frame clones only and misses some. The table includes approximately 2.5 million clones, approximately 94% detected once. Sequenced sample: naive CD4+ T cells from PBMCs. Subset indicated: CD45RA+ positively selected. The receptors were sampled from a man between 18 and 29 years old in good health. Some clones in this sample may be carry-over from other donors' samples.

The V and J genes are TRBV19 and TRBJ2-7, with 8 nucleotides matching TRBD2. CDR3 length equals 19 residues. Germline CDR1 reads LNHDA; CDR2 reads SQIVND (reference sequence). V shed 1 base, J shed 2 bases, and the junction held 16 bases outside the gene matches. CDR3 nucleotides: TGTGCCAGTAGTATAGGAAGGGCGGGAGGCCTTCGCCAAACCTACGAGCAGTACTTC. Its protein product is CASSIGRAGGLRQTYEQYF.

V gene TRBV6-5 combines with J gene TRBJ2-7; D is unresolved. Germline V gives CDR1 MNHEY, CDR2 SVGAGI. The V end lost 3 bases, the J end lost 0 bases, and 9 bases lay between the germline ends. The CDR3 contains 14 residues. CDR3 sequence (DNA): TGTGCCAGCAGTTATACAGACCGCTCCTACGAGCAGTACTTC. This translates into CASSYTDRSYEQYF.

With respect to this clone: This CDR3 is also generated by other DNA sequences in the sample. The chain uses TRBV28 and TRBJ2-3; 8 bases align to TRBD1. The junction had 6 bases not matched to a gene; V was cut back by 6 bases and J by 1 base. The germline V gene encodes CDR1 MDHEN and CDR2 SYDVKM. The CDR3 spans 15 residues. The DNA for the CDR3 is TGTGCCAGCAGCTTCACAGGGGGTGGCACAGATACGCAGTATTTT. It specifies CASSFTGGGTDTQYF.

This rearrangement joins TRBV19 to TRBJ2-4; 10 bases map to TRBD2. With 5 bases clipped from V and 0 bases from J, the junction kept 4 bases outside the gene matches. Germline V gives CDR1 LNHDA, CDR2 SQIVND (reference sequence). This CDR3 is built from 16 residues. In nucleotides, the CDR3 is TGTGCCAGTAGTGTACTAGCGGGAAGAGCCAAAAACATTCAGTACTTC. It codes for CASSVLAGRAKNIQYF.

The chain employs TRBV19 and TRBJ2-1; possible D gene TRBD2, 6 bases. The CDR3 sequence is 15 residues long. Germline CDR1 LNHDA, CDR2 SQIVND (reference sequence). V gave up 0 bases and J gave up 13 bases, with 19 bases separating them. The CDR3 coding sequence is TGTGCCAGTAGTATAGATCCTTTCCTCGGGGGAAGTCAGTTCTTC. This encodes CASSIDPFLGGSQFF. The whole variable domain, remainder taken from reference TRBV19 and TRBJ2-1, is DGGITQSPKYLFRKEGQNVTLSCEQNLNHDAMYWYRQDPGQGLRLIYYSQIVNDFQKGDIAEGYSVSREKKESFPLTVTSAQKNPTAFYLCASSIDPFLGGSQFFGPGTRLTVL.

This chain uses TRBV29-1 with TRBJ1-2; unclear D gene. This CDR3 is built from 13 residues. The V end was cut by 4 bases, the J end by 7 bases, with 16 bases between. Germline loops: CDR1 SQVTM, CDR2 ANQGSEA. The CDR3 DNA follows: TGCAGCGTTGCCAGAATACCTCTATTTGGCTACACCTTC. This gives the protein CSVARIPLFGYTF.

V usage is TRBV10-3 and J usage is TRBJ1-5; D not resolved. The CDR3 is 13 amino acids. From germline, CDR1 is ENHRY and CDR2 SYGVKD. Trimming removed 6 bases from V and 5 bases from J, with 11 bases in between. The chain's CDR3 is CAISPTSDQPQHF. In nucleotides, the CDR3 is TGTGCCATCAGCCCTACAAGCGATCAGCCCCAGCATTTT.

This chain joins TRBV19 and TRBJ2-5, with D tentatively TRBD1 (7 bases). CDR1 is LNHDA and CDR2 is SQIVND in the germline V gene (reference sequence). This CDR3 spans 16 amino acids. V lost 2 bases, J lost 1 base, and 14 bases lay in between. This chain's CDR3 is CASSIWRDSRQETQYF. DNA for the CDR3: TGTGCCAGTAGTATATGGCGGGACAGCCGCCAAGAGACCCAGTACTTC. The whole variable domain, remainder taken from reference TRBV19 and TRBJ2-5, is DGGITQSPKYLFRKEGQNVTLSCEQNLNHDAMYWYRQDPGQGLRLIYYSQIVNDFQKGDIAEGYSVSREKKESFPLTVTSAQKNPTAFYLCASSIWRDSRQETQYFGPGTRLLVL.

V and J are TRBV18 and TRBJ1-1, with TRBD1 identical over 10 bases. There are 14 residues in the CDR3. V lost 5 bases, J lost 6 bases, and 6 bases stayed unmatched. Germline CDR1 and CDR2: KGHSH and LQKENI. DNA for the CDR3: TGTGCCAGCTCAACCTCCGGGACAGGGGCTGAAGCTTTCTTT. Translation: CASSTSGTGAEAFF.

As for this clone: Other nucleotide sequences in the sample specify the same CDR3. The chain recombines TRBV5-1 with TRBJ2-5, with 7 bases fitting TRBD2. CDR1 is SGHRS and CDR2 is YFSETQ in the germline V gene. Trimming removed 0 bases from V and 1 base from J; junction bases left unmatched: 3. This CDR3 is 15 amino acids long. For the CDR3, the DNA is TGCGCCAGCAGCTTGGCGGGAGGACCCCAAGAGACCCAGTACTTC. It codes for CASSLAGGPQETQYF.

The chain couples TRBV28 to TRBJ2-1; the D gene is possibly TRBD2 (5 bases). The CDR3 runs to 15 residues. The V and J ends lost 7 bases and 0 bases respectively, with 13 bases between them. Germline lookup yields CDR1 MDHEN and CDR2 SYDVKM. The CDR3 sequence: CASISLSGSYNEQFF. The DNA of the CDR3 is TGTGCCAGCATTTCCCTAAGCGGCTCCTACAATGAGCAGTTCTTC.

V and J are TRBV2 and TRBJ1-4; TRBD1 aligns across 7 bases. The CDR3 covers 16 residues. Germline lookup yields CDR1 SNHLY and CDR2 FYNNEI. With 3 bases clipped from V and 5 bases from J, the junction kept 9 bases outside the gene matches. The DNA for the CDR3 is TGTGCCAGCAGTGACACGCACGCAGGGGGGAATGAAAAACTGTTTTTT. It is translated as CASSDTHAGGNEKLFF. Full variable domain (rest looked up from reference TRBV2 and TRBJ1-4): EPEVTQTPSHQVTQMGQEVILRCVPISNHLYFYWYRQILGQKVEFLVSFYNNEISEKSEIFDDQFSVERPDGSNFTLKIRSTKLEDSAMYFCASSDTHAGGNEKLFFGSGTQLSVL.

This chain links TRBV19 with TRBJ2-1; 7 positions agree with TRBD2. This CDR3 is 17 amino acids long. Germline V gene lookup returns CDR1 LNHDA and CDR2 SQIVND (reference sequence). The V gene end was trimmed by 1 base and the J gene end by 5 bases; junction bases not matched to a gene: 11. The CDR3 spells CASSIARTRKVHNEQFF. CDR3 bases: TGTGCCAGTAGTATAGCTCGGACTAGAAAGGTACACAATGAGCAGTTCTTC.

The chain uses TRBV28 and TRBJ1-2; perhaps TRBD1 as D (5 bases). Germline loops: CDR1 MDHEN, CDR2 SYDVKM. The CDR3 extends over 14 amino acids. The V end lost 4 bases, the J end lost 0 bases, and 9 bases lay between the germline ends. Here the CDR3 DNA reads TGTGCCAGCAGTTCGCGGGGCTCTAACTATGGCTACACCTTC. Protein sequence: CASSSRGSNYGYTF.

V gene TRBV10-1 combines with J gene TRBJ2-2, with no clear D. Trimming shortened V by 2 bases and J by 5 bases, and 6 bases separated the two germline ends. Germline values: CDR1 WNHNN, CDR2 SYGVQD (reference sequence). This CDR3 spans 13 amino acids. CDR3 protein: CASSEMGTGELFF. In DNA form, the CDR3 reads TGCGCCAGCAGTGAGATGGGAACCGGGGAGCTGTTTTTT.

This chain uses TRBV11-2 with TRBJ1-5, with D tentatively TRBD1 (5 bases). V gave up 4 bases and J gave up 5 bases, with 9 bases separating them. CDR1 is SGHAT, CDR2 FQNNGV, per germline. The CDR3 runs to 13 residues. This CDR3 reads CASSYLGDQPQHF. The CDR3 DNA sequence: TGTGCCAGCAGCTACCTAGGGGATCAGCCCCAGCATTTT.

The rearrangement links TRBV4-1 to TRBJ2-3; 11 bases align to TRBD2. The J segment lost 4 bases and the V segment lost 2 bases, leaving 5 bases of the junction unmatched. The CDR3 spans 16 residues. Germline V gives CDR1 MGHRA, CDR2 YSYEKL. CDR3 residues: CASSQTSGSLSDTQYF. In nucleotides, the CDR3 is TGCGCCAGCAGCCAAACTAGCGGGAGTTTGTCAGATACGCAGTATTTT.